The rows below give T cell receptor beta chains drawn from one sample of a study of CD8+CD57+ T cells in acquired aplastic anemia. TCRdb processed the reads anew with MiXCR; each CDR3 protein has one entry. The sample shows 90,000 to 150,000 distinct CDR3 sequences, about 60% of them seen only once. Sequenced sample: sorted CD4+, CD8+, or CD8+CD57+ T cells (not recorded which) from PBMCs. The receptor set was obtained from a human donor with aplastic anemia. Each CDR3 is given with its conserved first and last residue. The order of the fields is clone size, V gene, D gene, J gene, CDR3 DNA, CDR3 protein. A D gene is named only where the DNA matches it firmly. Clone size, where shown, is once, few, many, or a class for clones that have expanded.

NA	TRBV2	NA	TRBJ1-6	TGTGCCAGCATGGGGGGAGGACACCCTTCTTCACCCCTCCACTTT	CASMGGGHPSSPLHF
few	TRBV10-3	TRBD1	TRBJ1-2	TGTGCCATCAGTGAGTCGGACAGGGGGTATGGCTACACCTTC	CAISESDRGYGYTF
few	TRBV24-1	NA	TRBJ2-3	TGTGCCACCAGTGATTTAGGACAGTCGGCAGATACGCAGTATTTT	CATSDLGQSADTQYF
many	TRBV7-2	NA	TRBJ2-3	TGTGCCAGCGATGACGGGTGGGGGAGCACAGATACGCAGTATTTT	CASDDGWGSTDTQYF
NA	TRBV6-2/TRBV6-3	NA	TRBJ1-1	TGTGCCAGCACCAGTTATCGCACCTGGGGGGACACTGAAGCTTTCTTT	CASTSYRTWGDTEAFF
NA	TRBV5-1	NA	TRBJ1-5	TGCGCCAGCAGATCCTCAGGAGGCAATCAGCCCCAGCATTTT	CASRSSGGNQPQHF
NA	TRBV19	NA	TRBJ1-3	TGTGCCAGTAGTTATGAGATAGGCACCATATATTTT	CASSYEIGTIYF
few	TRBV2	NA	TRBJ2-1	TGTGCCAGCAGTGAAGGCCTCAGCTCCTACAATGAGCAGTTCTTC	CASSEGLSSYNEQFF
NA	TRBV20-1	NA	TRBJ2-2	TGCAGTGCTTCAGTCGGGACCGGGGAGCTGTTTTTT	CSASVGTGELFF
NA	TRBV2	NA	TRBJ2-3	TGTGCCAGCAGTGTGCAGGGGTCTAGCACAGATACGCAGTATTTT	CASSVQGSSTDTQYF
NA	TRBV28	TRBD1	TRBJ1-1	TGTGCCGGCCAGGGGGCAGGGGGCTTAACTGAAGCTTTCTTT	CAGQGAGGLTEAFF
few	TRBV29-1	TRBD2	TRBJ2-1	TGCAGCGTCGCGGGACTAGCTGCCTACAATGAGCAGTTCTTC	CSVAGLAAYNEQFF
NA	TRBV24-1	NA	TRBJ1-2	TGTGCCACCAGTCCTCCGACAGACAGCTATGGCTACACCTTC	CATSPPTDSYGYTF
many	TRBV5-6	TRBD1	TRBJ2-7	TGTGCCAGCAGCTACCGGACAGGGAATGAGCAGTACTTC	CASSYRTGNEQYF
few	TRBV2	NA	TRBJ2-6	TGTGCCAGCAGTGATCGCCTCGGGGGCAACGTCCTGACTTTC	CASSDRLGGNVLTF
medium-sized	TRBV19	NA	TRBJ2-7	TGTGCCAGTAGTGCAGGGGCAGCCTACGAGCAGTACTTC	CASSAGAAYEQYF
many	TRBV12-5	TRBD1	TRBJ2-7	TGTGCTAGTGGTGGACAGGGGTACGAGCAGTACTTC	CASGGQGYEQYF